The 21 T cell receptor beta chains reported below all come from one sample, sequenced in a study of regulatory T cells in long-lasting Graves disease. Time point of the sample: persistent/refractory GD, antithyroid drugs over 5 years with positive TRAb. PBMC RNA served as the TCR library source. With iRepertoire HTBI primers and Arm-PCR of CDR3 regions, TCR beta libraries were built. TCRdb redid the calling of the multiplex PCR reads with MiXCR, one entry per CDR3 protein. The sample consists of about 340,000 distinct CDR3 sequences, about 19% of them appearing once. The specimen comprised peripheral blood mononuclear cells (PBMCs), sampled when the disease was refractory, from a patient treated with antithyroid drugs. The receptors were sampled from a female donor with Graves disease.

This chain joins TRBV6-2 or TRBV6-3 and TRBJ1-2; D may be TRBD1 (5 bases). V lost 1 base, J lost 4 bases, and 7 bases lay in between. There are 13 residues in the CDR3. Germline V gene data show CDR1 as MNHEY and CDR2 as SVGEGT. Written as DNA, the CDR3 is TGTGCCAGCAGTTACTTGGGGGGCTATGGCTACACCTTC. Residues: CASSYLGGYGYTF.

This clonotype has only a few counts. The chain joins TRBV27 to TRBJ2-7, with D possibly being TRBD1 (5 bases). V lost 2 bases to trimming and J lost 2 bases, with 10 bases between them. CDR1 and CDR2 (germline): MNHEY, SMNVEV (reference sequence). The CDR3 extends over 14 amino acids. The CDR3 protein is CASSLRGFPYEQYF. CDR3 DNA: TGTGCCAGCAGTTTAAGGGGTTTCCCCTACGAGCAGTACTTC.

Many counts were recorded for this clonotype. The chain combines TRBV6-5 with TRBJ2-7; TRBD2 matches at 14 bases. Per the germline V gene, CDR1 is MNHEY and CDR2 is SVGAGI. The CDR3 spans 17 residues. Trimming removed 4 bases from V and 6 bases from J; junction bases left unmatched: 11. The CDR3 nucleotides are TGTGCCAGCAGTTCCCCGAGACTAGCGGGGGGGCTGGGCGAGCAGTACTTC. This encodes CASSSPRLAGGLGEQYF.

The gene calls are TRBV4-1 and TRBJ1-2; tentatively, D is TRBD1 (5 bases). The CDR3 covers 14 residues. Germline V lookup: CDR1 MGHRA, CDR2 YSYEKL. V lost 4 bases and J 4 bases, leaving 13 bases between the germline ends. The CDR3 bases are TGCGCCAGCAGCCCGGAACAGGTTCCCTATGGCTACACCTTC. Translated: CASSPEQVPYGYTF.

This clonotype occurred many times. The chain recombines TRBV12-3 or TRBV12-4 with TRBJ2-7, with D perhaps TRBD1 (5 bases). Trimming removed 1 base at V and 9 bases at J, with 13 bases between. This CDR3 contains 13 residues. The CDR3 region has the DNA TGTGCCAGCAGTTTAGGGTGGGGCCAAGGGCAGTACTTC. As protein: CASSLGWGQGQYF.

The V and J genes are TRBV20-1 and TRBJ2-7, with 8 nucleotides matching TRBD2. Unmatched junction bases numbered 7, after V lost 0 bases and J lost 3 bases. Germline V gene data show CDR1 as DFQATT and CDR2 as SNEGSKA (reference sequence). The CDR3 is made up of 15 amino acids. The CDR3 region has the DNA TGCAGTGCTAGAGAAATTGGGACTAGGAACTACGAGCAGTACTTC. Protein product: CSAREIGTRNYEQYF.

The chain is built from TRBV5-5 and TRBJ1-1; D perhaps matches TRBD1 (5 bases). Trimming took off 0 bases at V and 3 bases at J, with 9 bases between the two ends. The CDR3 is 14 residues long. Germline V gene lookup returns CDR1 SGHKS and CDR2 YYEKEE (reference sequence). The CDR3 nucleotides are TGTGCCAGCAGCTTGGGACAGCGAGACACTGAAGCTTTCTTT. Its protein product is CASSLGQRDTEAFF.

The rearrangement links TRBV6-1 to TRBJ1-3; D is uncertain. The germline V and J ends were trimmed by 5 bases and 4 bases, with 9 bases remaining between them. Germline V gene lookup returns CDR1 MNHNS and CDR2 SASEGT. This CDR3 is built from 13 residues. CDR3 nucleotide sequence: TGTGCCAGCAGTCCCGCGCCCGGAAACACCATATATTTT. Translation: CASSPAPGNTIYF.

J is TRBJ1-2 and V is TRBV19; D not certain. V lost 2 bases and J 8 bases, leaving 12 bases between the germline ends. CDR3 length: 13 residues. Per the germline V gene, CDR1 is LNHDA and CDR2 is SQIVND (reference sequence). The CDR3 DNA reads TGTGCCAGTAGTATATTCGGTTCACGGGGCTACACCTTC. Its protein product is CASSIFGSRGYTF.

This clonotype was observed a few times. V and J are TRBV20-1 and TRBJ2-2; D gene uncertain. The germline CDR1 and CDR2 sequences are DFQATT and SNEGSKA (reference sequence). This CDR3 has 17 residues. V lost 0 bases, J lost 0 bases, and 14 bases lay in between. CDR3 loop: CSARDPRYSSNTGELFF. The CDR3 nucleotides read TGCAGTGCTAGAGATCCTAGATACTCATCGAACACCGGGGAGCTGTTTTTT.

This clonotype was seen at least ten times. The rearrangement uses TRBV12-3 or TRBV12-4 and TRBJ1-3; 9 positions agree with TRBD1. The CDR3 loop spans 24 amino acids. J gave up 4 bases and V 1 base, and 29 bases lay outside the gene matches. The CDR3 DNA sequence: TGTGCCAGCAGTTTAGTAATAATGTTCGGCCGGACAGGGGATACCTCTAGGTTCGGAAACACCATATATTTT. It yields the protein CASSLVIMFGRTGDTSRFGNTIYF.

The table lists this clonotype with a few counts. The chain links TRBV10-3 to TRBJ2-7; D not resolved. Trimming pared 4 bases from V and 4 bases from J, leaving 11 bases between. CDR3 length: 13 amino acids. The germline V gene encodes CDR1 ENHRY and CDR2 SYGVKD. The CDR3 nucleotides read TGTGCCATCAGTGGGACGCTCGGATACGAGCAGTACTTC. Its translation: CAISGTLGYEQYF.

In this sample, this clonotype turned up many times. V usage is TRBV7-2 and J usage is TRBJ2-5; TRBD2 is a possible D gene (5 bases). The CDR3 has 16 residues. CDR1 is SGHTA and CDR2 is FQGNSA in the germline V gene. The ends were cut back, 0 bases at V and 5 bases at J, with 16 bases in the middle. The DNA of the CDR3 is TGTGCCAGCAGCTTAGCGAGTAGCGCCTCCCGGGAGACCCAGTACTTC. Protein sequence: CASSLASSASRETQYF.

The table lists this clonotype with many counts. V gene TRBV5-1 combines with J gene TRBJ2-7, with TRBD1 matching over 8 bases. With 4 bases clipped from V and 2 bases from J, the junction kept 11 bases outside the gene matches. CDR3 length equals 16 residues. Germline loops: CDR1 SGHRS, CDR2 YFSETQ. CDR3 DNA sequence: TGCGCCAGCAGCCCGGGCGGCAGGGGGCTCGCCTACGAGCAGTACTTC. Amino acids: CASSPGGRGLAYEQYF.

This clonotype was observed many times. This sequence joins TRBV12-3 or TRBV12-4 and TRBJ2-7, with D perhaps given as TRBD1 or TRBD2 (5 bases each). This CDR3 contains 16 residues. Trimming removed 5 bases from V and 6 bases from J, with 23 bases in between. The CDR3: CASSLAGGPTLSEQYF. CDR3 nucleotide sequence: TGTGCCAGCAGTCTCGCTGGGGGTCCGACACTCTCCGAGCAGTACTTC.

This chain's CDR3 is CASSYGWSSGGAGELFF. The CDR3 DNA follows: TGTGCCAGCAGTTATGGATGGTCTAGCGGGGGGGCCGGGGAGCTGTTTTTT. The V gene is TRBV6-9, the J gene TRBJ2-2, with TRBD2 identical over 12 bases. Trimming removed 2 bases from V and 6 bases from J; junction bases left unmatched: 7. Germline CDR1 is MNHGY and CDR2 is SVAAGI. CDR3 size: 17 residues.

This clonotype was counted many times. The rearrangement links TRBV7-9 to TRBJ2-5; TRBD1 might be the D (5 bases). CDR1 and CDR2 from the germline V gene are SEHNR and FQNEAQ (reference sequence). The V end was cut by 5 bases, the J end by 5 bases, with 24 bases between. CDR3 length: 17 amino acids. CDR3 sequence reads: CASSPSTGYPRGETQYF. CDR3 DNA sequence: TGTGCCAGCAGCCCCTCCACAGGCTACCCACGTGGGGAGACCCAGTACTTC.

A single count supports this clonotype. J is TRBJ2-4 and V is TRBV9; TRBD1 agrees at 7 bases. CDR1 SGDLS and CDR2 YYNGEE come from the germline V gene. V shed 2 bases, J shed 6 bases, and the junction held 11 bases outside the gene matches. The CDR3 has 16 residues. The CDR3 loop reads CASSVGTDSRVNIQYF. CDR3 nucleotides: TGTGCCAGCAGCGTTGGGACAGATTCCAGGGTAAACATTCAGTACTTC.

This clonotype was observed at least ten times. This chain uses TRBV5-8 with TRBJ2-5; TRBD2 aligns across 11 bases. After removal of 4 bases from V and 5 bases from J, the junction contained 7 bases not matched to a gene. Germline assignment: CDR1 SGHTS and CDR2 YDEGEE. CDR3 length: 15 residues. CDR3 loop: CASSPGASGRETQYF. CDR3 DNA: TGTGCCAGCAGCCCCGGGGCTAGCGGGAGGGAGACCCAGTACTTC.

This clonotype has a count of ten or more. This chain joins TRBV29-1 and TRBJ2-7, with D hard to call. The ends were cut back, 3 bases at V and 3 bases at J, with 9 bases in the middle. Per the germline V gene, CDR1 is SQVTM and CDR2 is ANQGSEA. The length of the CDR3 is 12 residues. DNA of the CDR3: TGCAGCGTTGAGGTAGGATACTACGAGCAGTACTTC. Encoded protein: CSVEVGYYEQYF.

This clonotype was observed a handful of times. The chain combines TRBV20-1 with TRBJ1-4, with a weak D call TRBD1 (5 bases). The germline V gene encodes CDR1 DFQATT and CDR2 SNEGSKA (reference sequence). The V and J ends lost 3 bases and 9 bases respectively, with 14 bases between them. CDR3 length equals 13 residues. The CDR3 sequence is CSARGQWGKKLFF. The CDR3 DNA is TGCAGTGCTAGGGGGCAGTGGGGAAAAAAACTGTTTTTT.